One and the same sample provided the 18 T cell receptor beta chains below, sequenced in a study of T cell responses to AZD1222 COVID-19 vaccine. Generated by immunoSEQ multiplex PCR, the TCRdb table keeps only in-frame clones and is missing some. The sample consists of around 120,000 clones, approximately 88% of them appearing once. Sequencing used peripheral blood, obtained on day 0 of AZD1222 vaccination. These receptors all stem from an adult in good health.

This rearrangement joins TRBV7-9 to TRBJ1-1; D is undetermined. V was shortened by 2 bases and J by 0 bases, with 4 bases between the two germline ends. There are 13 residues in the CDR3. Germline CDR1 and CDR2: SEHNR and FQNEAQ (reference sequence). The CDR3 sequence: CASSLLVNTEAFF. The DNA of the CDR3 is TGTGCCAGCAGCTTATTGGTGAACACTGAAGCTTTCTTT.

J is TRBJ1-2 and V is TRBV3-1 (or the pseudogene TRBV3-2); D remains ambiguous. The V and J ends lost 5 bases and 8 bases respectively, with 15 bases between them. The CDR3 has 13 residues. Per the germline V gene, CDR1 is LGHDT and CDR2 is YNNKEL (reference sequence). The CDR3 bases are TGTGCCAGCAGCGGAACTCGTCGGGAAGGCTACACCTTC. Translated, it gives CASSGTRREGYTF.

The chain couples TRBV15 to TRBJ2-5; no definite D call. The germline V and J ends were trimmed by 3 bases and 6 bases, with 14 bases remaining between them. The CDR3 extends over 14 amino acids. Per the germline V gene, CDR1 is LNHNV and CDR2 is YYDKDF (reference sequence). Here the CDR3 DNA reads TGTGCCACCAGCAGCCCAACAGAAGGGCAGACCCAGTACTTC. As protein: CATSSPTEGQTQYF.

The chain is built from TRBV10-3 and TRBJ2-2; a possible D gene is TRBD2 (6 bases). Germline-derived CDR1 and CDR2 are ENHRY and SYGVKD. The V end lost 6 bases, the J end lost 1 base, and 12 bases lay between the germline ends. The CDR3 covers 15 residues. This CDR3 reads CAISSSGKNTGELFF. As DNA, the CDR3 is TGTGCCATCAGCAGTAGCGGAAAGAACACCGGGGAGCTGTTTTTT.

The chain is built from TRBV5-8 and TRBJ1-6; D remains ambiguous. Germline CDR1 and CDR2: SGHTS and YDEGEE. The CDR3 runs to 16 residues. Trimming shortened V by 4 bases and J by 0 bases, and 11 bases separated the two germline ends. The CDR3 here is CASSDGRSSYNSPLHF. The DNA for the CDR3 is TGTGCCAGCAGCGACGGCCGGAGCTCCTATAATTCACCCCTCCACTTT.

The chain carries TRBV4-1 and TRBJ1-6; D not certain. V dropped 1 base and J dropped 10 bases, with 17 bases sitting between them. Germline V gene lookup returns CDR1 MGHRA and CDR2 YSYEKL. This CDR3 contains 16 residues. The CDR3 spells CASSQVRKGPPSPLHF. CDR3 nucleotide sequence: TGCGCCAGCAGCCAAGTTAGGAAGGGTCCGCCGTCACCCCTCCACTTT.

This sequence joins TRBV28 and TRBJ1-6; D not resolved. The CDR3 totals 14 residues. The ends were cut back, 6 bases at V and 6 bases at J, with 12 bases in the middle. Germline V gene data show CDR1 as MDHEN and CDR2 as SYDVKM. CDR3 DNA sequence: TGTGCCAGCAGAATGGGAGTAGTTAATTCACCCCTCCACTTT. The encoded protein is CASRMGVVNSPLHF.

The genes are TRBV11-3 and TRBJ2-1, with D unclear. V was shortened by 0 bases and J by 7 bases, with 7 bases between the two germline ends. The CDR3 is 13 amino acids. CDR1 and CDR2 from the germline V gene are SGHNT and YENEEA. CDR3 region: CASSLDRKNEQFF. DNA for the CDR3: TGTGCCAGCAGCTTAGATCGCAAAAATGAGCAGTTCTTC.

The chain has TRBV7-2 and TRBJ1-5; D is unresolved. CDR1 is SGHTA, CDR2 FQGNSA, per germline. V lost 5 bases to trimming and J lost 6 bases, with 11 bases between them. CDR3 length equals 13 residues. CDR3 DNA: TGTGCCAGCAGCGTCTTCGGAGCTCAGCCCCAGCATTTT. Translating it yields CASSVFGAQPQHF.

This chain connects TRBV7-2 to TRBJ2-6; D gene ambiguous. Trimming removed 3 bases at V and 0 bases at J, with 6 bases between. This CDR3 region has 15 residues. Germline V lookup: CDR1 SGHTA, CDR2 FQGNSA. The DNA for the CDR3 is TGTGCCAGCAGCTTCCAGAGCTCTGGGGCCAACGTCCTGACTTTC. Translating it yields CASSFQSSGANVLTF.

This chain connects TRBV11-2 to TRBJ2-3, with 7 bases aligning to TRBD2. CDR1 is SGHAT and CDR2 is FQNNGV in the germline V gene. The V gene end was trimmed by 1 base and the J gene end by 0 bases; junction bases not matched to a gene: 7. This CDR3 is built from 17 residues. CDR3 amino acids: CASSLVPRAGSTDTQYF. DNA of the CDR3: TGTGCCAGCAGCTTAGTGCCCCGAGCGGGGAGCACAGATACGCAGTATTTT.

This clone was found a few times. This rearrangement joins TRBV10-3 to TRBJ2-7; TRBD1 agrees at 8 bases. Germline V gives CDR1 ENHRY, CDR2 SYGVKD. The V and J ends lost 4 bases and 4 bases, in that order; junction bases with no gene match: 6. This CDR3 comprises 14 residues. The CDR3 DNA follows: TGTGCCATCAGTGGATGGGACAGGACATACGAGCAGTACTTC. This translates into CAISGWDRTYEQYF.

This clone showed up just once. DNA for the CDR3: TGCAGCGTTCCGGACATGAGCACAGATACGCAGTATTTT. Amino acids: CSVPDMSTDTQYF. This chain links TRBV29-1 with TRBJ2-3; TRBD1 is a possible D gene (5 bases). CDR1 is SQVTM, CDR2 ANQGSEA, per germline. The CDR3 loop spans 13 amino acids. The V end lost 5 bases, the J end lost 0 bases, and 9 bases lay between the germline ends.

The chain joins TRBV25-1 to TRBJ1-5; perhaps TRBD1 as D (6 bases). The germline gives CDR1 MGHDK, CDR2 SYGVNS. The V gene lost 8 bases and the J gene lost 6 bases, with 17 bases spanning the gap. The CDR3 extends over 14 amino acids. The CDR3 loop is CASAQTGFGQPQHF. As DNA, the CDR3 is TGTGCCAGCGCTCAGACAGGTTTTGGTCAGCCCCAGCATTTT. Drawing the rest from reference TRBV25-1 and TRBJ1-5, the complete variable domain is EADIYQTPRYLVIGTGKKITLECSQTMGHDKMYWYQQDPGMELHLIHYSYGVNSTEKGDLSSESTVSRIRTEHFPLTLESARPSHTSQYLCASAQTGFGQPQHFGDGTRLSIL.

The J gene is TRBJ1-1, the V gene TRBV5-4; no clear D. CDR3 length: 13 residues. Germline CDR1 SGHNT, CDR2 YYREEE (reference sequence). The germline V and J ends were trimmed by 4 bases and 1 base, with 8 bases remaining between them. The DNA of the CDR3 is TGTGCCAGCAGCGACGGACCGAACACTGAAGCTTTCTTT. Protein sequence: CASSDGPNTEAFF.

The chain combines TRBV9 with TRBJ1-5; D unclear. The germline V and J ends were trimmed by 0 bases and 0 bases, with 4 bases remaining between them. Germline lookup yields CDR1 SGDLS and CDR2 YYNGEE. There are 14 residues in the CDR3. CDR3 protein: CASSVDGSNQPQHF. CDR3 nucleotide sequence: TGTGCCAGCAGCGTAGATGGTAGCAATCAGCCCCAGCATTTT.

The gene calls are TRBV4-1 and TRBJ2-1; TRBD1 might be the D (6 bases). The CDR3 is made up of 15 amino acids. Germline V gene lookup returns CDR1 MGHRA and CDR2 YSYEKL. V was pared by 4 bases and J by 0 bases, with 10 bases between. CDR3 sequence: CASSLDRTSYNEQFF. The CDR3 region has the DNA TGCGCCAGCAGCCTTGACAGGACCTCCTACAATGAGCAGTTCTTC.

V usage is TRBV7-2 and J usage is TRBJ2-1, with D hard to call. Per the germline V gene, CDR1 is SGHTA and CDR2 is FQGNSA. The V and J ends lost 2 bases and 4 bases respectively, with 15 bases between them. CDR3 length equals 16 residues. The CDR3 bases are TGTGCCAGCAGCTTACTCCCCAATTCGCAATACAATGAGCAGTTCTTC. Encoded protein: CASSLLPNSQYNEQFF.